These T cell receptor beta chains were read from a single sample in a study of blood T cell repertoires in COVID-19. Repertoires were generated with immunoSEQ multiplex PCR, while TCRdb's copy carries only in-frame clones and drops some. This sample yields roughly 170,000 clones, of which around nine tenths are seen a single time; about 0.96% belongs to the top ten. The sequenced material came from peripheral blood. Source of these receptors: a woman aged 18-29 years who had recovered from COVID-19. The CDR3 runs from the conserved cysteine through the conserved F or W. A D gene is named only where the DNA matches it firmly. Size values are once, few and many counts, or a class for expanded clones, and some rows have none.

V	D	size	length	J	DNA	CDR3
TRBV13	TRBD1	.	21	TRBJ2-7	TGTGCCAGCAGCCCCCCAATTTTCGATGCCACCCGGACAGGATACTCCTACGAGCAGTACTTC	CASSPPIFDATRTGYSYEQYF
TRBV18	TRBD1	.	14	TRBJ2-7	TGTGCCAGCTCACCTGAGCAGGGGGTCTACGAGCAGTACTTC	CASSPEQGVYEQYF
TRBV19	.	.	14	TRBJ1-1	TGTGCCAGTAGTATAATCCAGGGAGGTCCTGAAGCTTTCTTT	CASSIIQGGPEAFF
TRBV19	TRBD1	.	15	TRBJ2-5	TGTGCCAGTAGGGACAGGGGACTATACCAAGAGACCCAGTACTTC	CASRDRGLYQETQYF
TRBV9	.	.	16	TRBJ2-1	TGTGCCAGCAGCGTAGGAGGTGGGAGTAGGGGGAATGAGCAGTTCTTC	CASSVGGGSRGNEQFF
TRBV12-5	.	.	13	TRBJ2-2	TGTGCTAGTAGCCCAGGGGTGTCCGGGGAGCTGTTTTTT	CASSPGVSGELFF
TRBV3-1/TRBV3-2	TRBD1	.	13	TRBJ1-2	TGTGCCAGCAGTCCGACAGGGACCTATGGCTACACCTTC	CASSPTGTYGYTF
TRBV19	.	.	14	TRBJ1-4	TGTGCCAGTAAGCCCCAAGCAACTAATGAAAAACTGTTTTTT	CASKPQATNEKLFF
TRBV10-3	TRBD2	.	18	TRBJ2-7	TGTGCCATCAGTGAGTCAAGCGGGACCCTCAAGGATTACTACGAGCAGTACTTC	CAISESSGTLKDYYEQYF
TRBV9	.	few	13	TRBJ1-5	TGTGCCAGCAGCGTAGCCGGGTATCAGCCCCAGCATTTT	CASSVAGYQPQHF
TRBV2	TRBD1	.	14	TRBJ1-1	TGTGCCAGCAGTACGGACAGGGGGGGGACTGAAGCTTTCTTT	CASSTDRGGTEAFF
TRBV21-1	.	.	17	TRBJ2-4	TGTGCCAGCAGCAAAGATAGGGGCAATCTAGCCAAAAACATTCAGTACTTC	CASSKDRGNLAKNIQYF
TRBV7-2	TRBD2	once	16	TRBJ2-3	TGTGCCAGCAGCTTAGAGGGGACTAGTATCACAGATACGCAGTATTTT	CASSLEGTSITDTQYF
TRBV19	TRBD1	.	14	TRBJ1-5	TGTGCCAGTAGACTGGGGACAGGGTGGCAGCCCCAGCATTTT	CASRLGTGWQPQHF
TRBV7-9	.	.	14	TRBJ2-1	TGTGCCAGCAGCTCGGAGGACTGGTACAATGAGCAGTTCTTC	CASSSEDWYNEQFF
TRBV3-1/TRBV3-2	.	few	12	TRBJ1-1	TGTGCCAGCAGCCCTGGTGTGGGCCACGCTTTCTTT	CASSPGVGHAFF
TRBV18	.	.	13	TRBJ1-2	TGTGCCAGCTCACCACTCCAGGGTCAGGGCTACACCTTC	CASSPLQGQGYTF
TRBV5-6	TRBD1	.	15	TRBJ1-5	TGTGCCAGCAGCTTGGGGACAGGTCTCAATCAGCCCCAGCATTTT	CASSLGTGLNQPQHF
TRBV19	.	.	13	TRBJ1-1	TGTGCCAGTAGGGTCCCCGGGGGCACTGAAGCTTTCTTT	CASRVPGGTEAFF
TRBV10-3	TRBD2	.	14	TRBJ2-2	TGTGCCATATCTCCCTCGGGAGGCAACGGGGAGCTGTTTTTT	CAISPSGGNGELFF
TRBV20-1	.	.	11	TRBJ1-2	TGCAGGGGCCCGACGAGCTATGGCTACACCTTC	CRGPTSYGYTF
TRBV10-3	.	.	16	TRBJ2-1	TGTGCCATCAGTGGGTTTGGGCCGGAGGGGTACAATGAGCAGTTCTTC	CAISGFGPEGYNEQFF